This T cell receptor beta chain is from a study of somatic mutations in cytotoxic T cells in rheumatoid arthritis. The CDR3 extends over 15 amino acids. V was cut by 0 bases and J by 5 bases, with 13 bases left in between. Germline V gene sequence: CDR1 SGHNT, CDR2 YENEEA. Clones were sequenced by immunoSEQ multiplex PCR, and TCRdb holds only the in-frame ones, with some missing. This sample yields around 20,000 clones, of which 65% to 70% are seen a single time; over 15% belongs to the top ten. Sequenced sample: CD8+ T cells sorted from blood. The chain combines TRBV11-3 with TRBJ2-5, with a possible D match to TRBD2 (6 bases). This sequence originates from an adult with rheumatoid arthritis. The CDR3 bases are TGTGCCAGCAGCTTAGATCCTGGCAGCGGGGAGACCCAGTACTTC. This translates into CASSLDPGSGETQYF. Variable domain in full (rest from reference TRBV11-3 and TRBJ2-5): EAGVVQSPRYKIIEKKQPVAFWCNPISGHNTLYWYLQNLGQGPELLIRYENEEAVDDSQLPKDRFSAERLKGVDSTLKIQPAELGDSAVYLCASSLDPGSGETQYFGPGTRLLVL.